Below, 31 T cell receptor beta chains from the same sample are listed, as sequenced in a study of T cells in Graves' hyperthyroidism and ophthalmopathy. Researchers amplified the TCR beta CDR3 regions from RNA transcripts. First-round RT-PCR targeting the TCR CDR3 was performed with the HTBI primer set. TCRdb re-analysed the multiplex PCR reads in MiXCR, keeping a single row per CDR3 protein. The sample shows 450,000 to 650,000 distinct CDR3 sequences, 17% of them seen only once. The sequenced sample consisted of blood. The receptors shown here come from a woman aged 18-35 years with Graves' ophthalmopathy.

This rearrangement joins TRBV6-2 or TRBV6-3 to TRBJ2-1; D is uncertain. Germline V gives CDR1 MNHEY, CDR2 SVGEGT. This CDR3 has 15 amino acids. V lost 0 bases, J lost 5 bases, and 11 bases lay in between. CDR3 in DNA: TGTGCCAGCAGTTACTCGTCCCGTACTCACAATGAGCAGTTCTTC. It specifies CASSYSSRTHNEQFF.

This clonotype has more than one count but fewer than ten. V is TRBV7-6 and J is TRBJ1-1; TRBD1 agrees at 7 bases. CDR1 is SGHVS, CDR2 FNYEAQ, per germline. CDR3 length: 17 residues. V lost 1 base, J lost 5 bases, and 13 bases stayed unmatched. The DNA of the CDR3 is TGTGCCAGCAGCTTAGAAGGTGGCAGGGGGGTTGGGACTGAAGCTTTCTTT. Its translation: CASSLEGGRGVGTEAFF.

The genes are TRBV29-1 and TRBJ2-5; 10 nucleotides line up with TRBD2. The trim removed 5 bases at V and 7 bases at J, leaving 7 bases unmatched. In germline, CDR1 is SQVTM, CDR2 ANQGSEA. CDR3 size: 13 residues. This CDR3 reads CSVSAGGEGTQYF. The CDR3 DNA is TGCAGCGTTTCAGCGGGGGGGGAAGGGACCCAGTACTTC. Supplemented by reference TRBV29-1 and TRBJ2-5, the full variable domain reads SAVISQKPSRDICQRGTSLTIQCQVDSQVTMMFWYRQQPGQSLTLIATANQGSEATYESGFVIDKFPISRPNLTFSTLTVSNMSPEDSSIYLCSVSAGGEGTQYFGPGTRLLVL.

In its sample, this clonotype was seen a few times. The chain employs TRBV19 and TRBJ1-5; D ambiguous. V gave up 1 base and J gave up 6 bases, with 10 bases separating them. CDR3 length: 14 amino acids. Germline CDR1 LNHDA, CDR2 SQIVND (reference sequence). In DNA, the CDR3 is TGTGCCAGTAGTATAGCACGGGCGGGTCAGCCCCAGCATTTT. Translated: CASSIARAGQPQHF.

This clonotype was seen many times. The V and J genes are TRBV11-2 and TRBJ1-2; D uncertain. V lost 0 bases, J lost 6 bases, and 14 bases lay in between. The CDR3 is 15 amino acids. Germline values: CDR1 SGHAT, CDR2 FQNNGV. CDR3 amino acids: CASSLEASVIHGYTF. CDR3 nucleotide sequence: TGTGCCAGCAGCTTAGAGGCTTCGGTTATCCATGGCTACACCTTC. The full variable domain, its missing parts supplied by reference TRBV11-2 and TRBJ1-2, is EAGVAQSPRYKIIEKRQSVAFWCNPISGHATLYWYQQILGQGPKLLIQFQNNGVVDDSQLPKDRFSAERLKGVDSTLKIQPAKLEDSAVYLCASSLEASVIHGYTFGSGTRLTVV.

The sample holds a few counts of this clonotype. The chain combines TRBV15 with TRBJ2-3, with 7 bases identical to TRBD1. Losses at the gene ends were 1 base for V and 6 bases for J; bases not matched to a gene: 4. Germline CDR1 is LNHNV and CDR2 is YYDKDF (reference sequence). The CDR3 consists of 14 residues. CDR3 loop: CATSRGVQGDTQYF. CDR3 nucleotides: TGTGCCACCAGCAGAGGAGTACAGGGGGATACGCAGTATTTT.

The chain has TRBV6-1 and TRBJ2-1; the D gene could be TRBD1 or TRBD2 (6 bases each). The CDR3 is made up of 16 amino acids. V lost 7 bases, J lost 0 bases, and 16 bases lay in between. In germline, CDR1 is MNHNS, CDR2 SASEGT. CDR3 nucleotide sequence: TGTGCCAGCACCTACGGGGGCTACAACTCCTACAATGAGCAGTTCTTC. Translating it yields CASTYGGYNSYNEQFF.

The chain is built from TRBV5-6 and TRBJ1-2; D remains unclear. The germline V and J ends were trimmed by 1 base and 3 bases, with 10 bases remaining between them. The CDR3 length is 14 residues. CDR1 and CDR2 from the germline V gene are SGHDT and YYEEEE. The DNA for the CDR3 is TGTGCCAGCAGCTTGATGTCGGCGGACTATGGCTACACCTTC. Residues: CASSLMSADYGYTF.

Many counts were recorded for this clonotype. The chain has TRBV5-1 and TRBJ2-1; TRBD2 aligns across 9 bases. V gave up 4 bases and J gave up 12 bases; unmatched junction bases: 14. Germline CDR1 SGHRS, CDR2 YFSETQ. The CDR3 consists of 15 residues. The DNA of the CDR3 is TGCGCCAGCAGCCCCGGGACTAGCCCGGAATACAGGCAGTTCTTC. This codes for CASSPGTSPEYRQFF.

This clonotype was seen a handful of times. The chain uses TRBV3-1 and TRBJ2-2; tentative D call: TRBD1 (6 bases). Germline-derived CDR1 and CDR2 are LGHDT and YNNKEL (reference sequence). Trimming left V 1 base short and J 5 bases short, with 11 bases between. The CDR3 has 15 amino acids. CDR3 in amino acids: CASSQVKGETGELFF. CDR3 nucleotides: TGTGCCAGCAGCCAAGTAAAGGGGGAAACCGGGGAGCTGTTTTTT.

This clonotype was counted many times. The V gene is TRBV28, the J gene TRBJ2-1, with D maybe TRBD2 (5 bases). Germline V gives CDR1 MDHEN, CDR2 SYDVKM. This CDR3 has 16 amino acids. Trimming shortened V by 6 bases and J by 0 bases, and 15 bases separated the two germline ends. DNA for the CDR3: TGTGCCAGCAGACCAAGCGGACTTAGCTCCTACAATGAGCAGTTCTTC. Its protein product is CASRPSGLSSYNEQFF.

The genes are TRBV5-4 and TRBJ1-2; no reliable D call. The CDR3 spans 14 residues. Trimming shortened V by 0 bases and J by 2 bases, and 8 bases separated the two germline ends. Looked up from germline, CDR1 is SGHNT and CDR2 is YYREEE (reference sequence). The CDR3 nucleotides are TGTGCCAGCAGCTTGGACAAGGAGAACTATGGCTACACCTTC. Protein product: CASSLDKENYGYTF.

This clonotype occurred a few times. The chain links TRBV4-1 to TRBJ2-7; D is uncertain. The CDR3 consists of 13 residues. Germline V gives CDR1 MGHRA, CDR2 YSYEKL. Trimming pared 4 bases from V and 7 bases from J, leaving 14 bases between. The CDR3 is CASSLKTFGEQYF. The DNA of the CDR3 is TGCGCCAGCAGCCTTAAGACGTTCGGAGAGCAGTACTTC.

Ten or more counts support this clonotype. The chain recombines TRBV11-1 with TRBJ2-7, with D hard to call. This CDR3 comprises 13 residues. The V end lost 3 bases, the J end lost 5 bases, and 11 bases lay between the germline ends. Germline V lookup: CDR1 SGHAT, CDR2 FQDESV (reference sequence). CDR3 in amino acids: CASSFPERHEQYF. DNA for the CDR3: TGTGCCAGCAGCTTCCCCGAGCGTCACGAGCAGTACTTC.

This clonotype was recorded many times. The gene calls are TRBV5-1 and TRBJ2-5; 9 bases match TRBD1. CDR1 SGHRS and CDR2 YFSETQ come from the germline V gene. Germline trimming cut 2 bases from V and 3 bases from J; bases unmatched to any gene: 2. The CDR3 is 14 residues long. The CDR3 region is CASSFWTGEETQYF. DNA for the CDR3: TGCGCCAGCAGCTTTTGGACAGGGGAAGAGACCCAGTACTTC.

In its sample, this clonotype was seen many times. The CDR3 DNA reads as TGTGCCAGCACTTCAGGGAACCCCACCCAGTACTTC. The encoded protein is CASTSGNPTQYF. The chain links TRBV28 to TRBJ2-5; possibly TRBD1 for D (5 bases). Germline V CDR1 and CDR2: MDHEN, SYDVKM. Trimming pared 7 bases from V and 8 bases from J, leaving 14 bases between. The CDR3 is 12 amino acids.

This clonotype was observed at least ten times. V usage is TRBV6-1 and J usage is TRBJ2-7, with D uncertain. Trimming pared 7 bases from V and 2 bases from J, leaving 21 bases between. In germline, CDR1 is MNHNS, CDR2 SASEGT. The CDR3 consists of 16 residues. The CDR3 sequence is CASTSRGRPLPYEQYF. As DNA, the CDR3 is TGTGCCAGCACCTCCCGCGGCAGGCCCCTTCCCTACGAGCAGTACTTC.

The V and J genes are TRBV11-2 and TRBJ2-7, with no clear D. Germline V CDR1 and CDR2: SGHAT, FQNNGV. V was shortened by 5 bases and J by 7 bases, with 18 bases between the two germline ends. This CDR3 region has 14 residues. Here the CDR3 reads CASSPGPGAAEQYF. The CDR3 nucleotides are TGTGCCAGCAGCCCCGGGCCCGGCGCGGCTGAGCAGTACTTC.

This clonotype was detected many times. This chain links TRBV2 with TRBJ2-7; no firm D call. CDR3 length: 14 residues. V was cut by 6 bases and J by 3 bases, with 15 bases left in between. CDR1 and CDR2 from the germline V gene are SNHLY and FYNNEI. The CDR3 coding sequence is TGTGCCAGCAGGGTCCGTGGGCCTATCTACGAGCAGTACTTC. Residues: CASRVRGPIYEQYF.

This clonotype was observed at least ten times. The gene calls are TRBV28 and TRBJ2-7; no firm D call. V was trimmed by 7 bases and J by 4 bases, leaving 11 bases between them. The CDR3 loop spans 12 amino acids. In germline, CDR1 is MDHEN, CDR2 SYDVKM. Written as DNA, the CDR3 is TGTGCCAGCAACTCCCGTCGGTACGAGCAGTACTTC. Its translation is CASNSRRYEQYF.

The V call is TRBV20-1, the J call TRBJ2-1, with 8 bases lining up with TRBD1. Germline trimming cut 3 bases from V and 5 bases from J; bases unmatched to any gene: 9. Looked up from germline, CDR1 is DFQATT and CDR2 is SNEGSKA (reference sequence). The CDR3 covers 15 residues. This CDR3 is CSASDRTGIDNEQFF. The CDR3 bases are TGCAGTGCTAGCGATCGGACAGGGATTGACAATGAGCAGTTCTTC.

V usage is TRBV18 and J usage is TRBJ1-5, with D unclear. Germline values: CDR1 KGHSH, CDR2 LQKENI. CDR3 length: 13 amino acids. The V end was cut by 6 bases, the J end by 3 bases, with 9 bases between. The CDR3 bases are TGTGCCAGCTCGGCCGCCCTCAATCAGCCCCAGCATTTT. Translating gives CASSAALNQPQHF.

Points on this clonotype: A read error may explain this, as a much larger clone is one base away. The V and J genes are TRBV7-9 and TRBJ1-1; 7 bases map to TRBD1. Germline V gene sequence: CDR1 SEHNR, CDR2 FQNEAQ (reference sequence). With V trimmed by 7 bases and J by 2 bases, 13 bases remained unmatched. The CDR3 is made up of 16 amino acids. The CDR3 region is CASNPPKGQINTEAFF. The CDR3 coding sequence is TGTGCCAGCAACCCACCCAAGGGACAGATTAACACTGAAGCTTTCTTT.

This clonotype has a count of ten or more. V gene TRBV20-1 combines with J gene TRBJ2-1; 12 nucleotides align to TRBD2. The CDR3 loop spans 15 amino acids. Germline V gives CDR1 DFQATT, CDR2 SNEGSKA (reference sequence). The V gene end was trimmed by 6 bases and the J gene end by 1 base; junction bases not matched to a gene: 4. Here the CDR3 reads CSALTSGGSYNEQFF. Written as DNA, the CDR3 is TGCAGTGCCCTAACTAGCGGGGGGTCCTACAATGAGCAGTTCTTC.

As for this clonotype: The CDR3 does not end in the conserved phenylalanine or tryptophan, so this is likely a read error. This rearrangement joins TRBV6-2 or TRBV6-3 to TRBJ1-6, with TRBD1 as a possible D gene (5 bases). Trimming removed 5 bases at V and 4 bases at J, with 9 bases between. The length of the CDR3 is 14 residues. Per the germline V gene, CDR1 is MNHEY and CDR2 is SVGEGT. The CDR3, as DNA: TGTGCCAGCAGTACAACAGGTTATAATTCACCCCTCCACTCT. It translates to CASSTTGYNSPLHS.

This clonotype was seen ten or more times. The chain links TRBV2 to TRBJ1-2; D gene unclear. Per the germline V gene, CDR1 is SNHLY and CDR2 is FYNNEI. CDR3 length equals 12 residues. The V and J ends lost 7 bases and 8 bases respectively, with 14 bases between them. The CDR3 DNA sequence: TGTGCCAGCAAGGACGCGCCCCAGGGCTACACCTTC. Amino acid sequence: CASKDAPQGYTF.

The chain uses TRBV5-1 and TRBJ2-7; D perhaps matches TRBD2 (5 bases). From germline, CDR1 is SGHRS and CDR2 YFSETQ. The CDR3 is made up of 15 amino acids. V lost 5 bases and J 0 bases, leaving 15 bases between the germline ends. The CDR3 DNA is TGCGCCAGCAGAGTCGGACTTGCTAGCTCCTACGAGCAGTACTTC. Its translation: CASRVGLASSYEQYF. Full variable domain (remainder filled in from reference TRBV5-1 and TRBJ2-7): KAGVTQTPRYLIKTRGQQVTLSCSPISGHRSVSWYQQTPGQGLQFLFEYFSETQRNKGNFPGRFSGRQFSNSRSEMNVSTLELGDSALYLCASRVGLASSYEQYFGPGTRLTVT.

This clonotype was seen at least ten times. The chain couples TRBV27 to TRBJ2-5, with 7 bases lining up with TRBD2. This CDR3 spans 15 amino acids. Germline assignment: CDR1 MNHEY and CDR2 SMNVEV (reference sequence). The trim removed 3 bases at V and 5 bases at J, leaving 9 bases unmatched. The CDR3 reads CASSFGGGRAETQYF. The CDR3 bases are TGTGCCAGCAGTTTTGGGGGAGGGAGGGCGGAGACCCAGTACTTC.

This clonotype has only a few counts. The rearrangement uses TRBV7-9 and TRBJ2-7; D possibly matches TRBD1 or TRBD2 (5 bases each). This CDR3 is built from 14 residues. Germline V CDR1 and CDR2: SEHNR, FQNEAQ (reference sequence). The V end was cut by 5 bases, the J end by 2 bases, with 13 bases between. The CDR3 coding sequence is TGTGCCAGCAGCCGAGGGGACGCTACCTACGAGCAGTACTTC. As protein: CASSRGDATYEQYF.

This clonotype was seen many times. The chain links TRBV6-2 or TRBV6-3 to TRBJ1-1; no clear D. The germline CDR1 and CDR2 sequences are MNHEY and SVGEGT. Trimming cost V 7 bases and J 0 bases, with 9 bases left between them. The CDR3 is made up of 13 amino acids. CDR3 loop: CASMAVMNTEAFF. The CDR3 region has the DNA TGTGCCAGCATGGCGGTTATGAACACTGAAGCTTTCTTT.

This clonotype has a count of ten or more. The V gene is TRBV28, the J gene TRBJ2-1; 9 bases align to TRBD1. V lost 7 bases and J lost 4; bases outside the gene matches: 8. CDR3 length: 15 residues. Per germline, CDR1 MDHEN and CDR2 SYDVKM. The CDR3 bases are TGTGCCAGCACCACCGGGACAGGGATTTACAATGAGCAGTTCTTC. Its translation is CASTTGTGIYNEQFF.